The 25 T cell receptor beta chains in this list originate from one sample, sequenced in a study of identical twins. TCRdb independently ran MiXCR on the 5' RACE reads; one entry per CDR3 protein. Here the sample spans 200,000 to 250,000 distinct CDR3 sequences, around 8% being singletons. The same sample was also studied in work on yellow fever vaccine responses in identical twins.

Sequencing used memory (CD45RO+) T cells sorted from blood. The receptors derive from a woman aged 18-29 years in good health.

This clonotype showed up many times. V gene TRBV20-1 combines with J gene TRBJ2-5, with TRBD2 matching 8 bases. The V gene end was trimmed by 6 bases and the J gene end by 7 bases; junction bases not matched to a gene: 10. Germline values: CDR1 DFQATT, CDR2 SNEGSKA (reference sequence). The CDR3 runs to 13 residues. The CDR3 protein is CSALTSVFGTQYF. The DNA for the CDR3 is TGCAGTGCCCTGACTAGCGTATTCGGGACCCAGTACTTC.

There are many counts of this clonotype. V and J are TRBV7-6 and TRBJ2-2, with D perhaps TRBD1 (6 bases). CDR1 is SGHVS and CDR2 is FNYEAQ in the germline V gene. This CDR3 region has 14 residues. V was cut by 5 bases and J by 9 bases, with 16 bases left in between. In DNA, the CDR3 is TGTGCCAGCAGCATAAATGGGGGCCGGAGGGAGCTGTTTTTT. Translation gives CASSINGGRRELFF.

To note about this clonotype: The junction does not match germline at one end; this may be a read error. The rearrangement joins TRBV9 to TRBJ2-5; TRBD2 agrees at 9 bases. Germline loops: CDR1 SGDLS, CDR2 YYNGEE. CDR3 length equals 16 residues. For the CDR3, the DNA is TGTGCCAGCACCGTAGGGGGCGGGAGGGCCGTGGAGACCCAGTACTTC. It translates to CASTVGGGRAVETQYF. Variable domain in full (rest from reference TRBV9 and TRBJ2-5): DSGVTQTPKHLITATGQRVTLRCSPRSGDLSVYWYQQSLDQGLQFLIQYYNGEERAKGNILERFSAQQFPDLHSELNLSSLELGDSALYFCASTVGGGRAVETQYFGPGTRLLVL.

This clonotype was found a few times. This chain uses TRBV24-1 with TRBJ2-3; 7 nucleotides match TRBD2. Germline lookup yields CDR1 KGHDR and CDR2 SFDVKD. With V trimmed by 2 bases and J by 2 bases, 6 bases remained unmatched. CDR3 size: 16 residues. CDR3 in DNA: TGTGCCACCAGTGATTCGTCTAGCGGATACACAGATACGCAGTATTTT. Encoded protein: CATSDSSSGYTDTQYF.

This chain links TRBV20-1 with TRBJ2-3, with 8 bases identical to TRBD2. V was pared by 3 bases and J by 4 bases, with 12 bases of the junction left unmatched. The length of the CDR3 is 16 residues. Germline CDR1 reads DFQATT; CDR2 reads SNEGSKA (reference sequence). CDR3 sequence (DNA): TGCAGTGCTAGTTTCCGGGGGGGGAGAAGTCCAGATACGCAGTATTTT. Its translation is CSASFRGGRSPDTQYF.

This chain joins TRBV7-9 and TRBJ2-1, with unresolved D. The CDR3 runs to 12 residues. The germline V and J ends were trimmed by 5 bases and 15 bases, with 17 bases remaining between them. CDR1 is SEHNR and CDR2 is FQNEAQ in the germline V gene (reference sequence). CDR3 sequence: CASSPGEREWFF. The CDR3 coding sequence is TGTGCCAGCAGCCCCGGAGAAAGGGAATGGTTCTTC. Full variable domain (missing parts from reference TRBV7-9 and TRBJ2-1): DTGVSQNPRHKITKRGQNVTFRCDPISEHNRLYWYRQTLGQGPEFLTYFQNEAQLEKSRLLSDRFSAERPKGSFSTLEIQRTEQGDSAMYLCASSPGEREWFFGPGTRLTVL.

This clonotype is medium-sized by share. The chain combines TRBV28 with TRBJ2-6; unclear D gene. CDR1 is MDHEN, CDR2 SYDVKM, per germline. The CDR3 covers 15 residues. V was cut by 6 bases and J by 0 bases, with 9 bases left in between. CDR3 nucleotide sequence: TGTGCCAGCAGCCCCCGAATCTCTGGGGCCAACGTCCTGACTTTC. Protein product: CASSPRISGANVLTF.

This clonotype was picked up many times. The chain joins TRBV7-2 to TRBJ2-2; D is possibly TRBD2 (6 bases). The CDR3 spans 13 residues. The V gene's germline CDR1 is SGHTA and CDR2 FQGNSA. V gave up 5 bases and J gave up 4 bases, with 8 bases separating them. The CDR3 here is CASSRDFTGELFF. Here the CDR3 DNA reads TGTGCCAGCAGCCGGGACTTCACCGGGGAGCTGTTTTTT.

There are many counts of this clonotype. This chain joins TRBV29-1 and TRBJ2-1; the D gene is possibly TRBD1 (6 bases). The germline CDR1 and CDR2 sequences are SQVTM and ANQGSEA. CDR3 length: 13 residues. V was shortened by 6 bases and J by 4 bases, with 13 bases between the two germline ends. The CDR3 reads CSVGTPLYNEQFF. CDR3 nucleotide sequence: TGCAGCGTCGGGACACCCCTTTACAATGAGCAGTTCTTC.

This clonotype was seen many times. The gene calls are TRBV14 and TRBJ1-6; D gene unclear. The CDR3 totals 13 residues. The germline V gene encodes CDR1 SGHDN and CDR2 FVKESK. V dropped 1 base and J dropped 7 bases, with 5 bases sitting between them. CDR3 in DNA: TGTGCCAGCAGCCAAGTTGTAAATTCACCCCTCCACTTT. It codes for CASSQVVNSPLHF. The whole variable domain, filled in from reference TRBV14 and TRBJ1-6, reads EAGVTQFPSHSVIEKGQTVTLRCDPISGHDNLYWYRRVMGKEIKFLLHFVKESKQDESGMPNNRFLAERTGGTYSTLKVQPAELEDSGVYFCASSQVVNSPLHFGNGTRLTVT.

Only a few counts were recorded for this clonotype. One junction end disagrees with the germline gene, perhaps due to a read error. The rearrangement uses TRBV14 and TRBJ2-2; D might be TRBD1 (5 bases). CDR1 SGHDN and CDR2 FVKESK come from the germline V gene. The length of the CDR3 is 16 residues. The CDR3 DNA sequence: TGTGCCAGCAGCCAAGTTGGACACCCGAAGACCGGGGAGCTGTTTTTT. The encoded protein is CASSQVGHPKTGELFF.

Turning to this clonotype: This may come from a read error, since a much larger clone is one base off. The V call is TRBV20-1, the J call TRBJ2-1; D might be TRBD1 or TRBD2, each matching 5 bases. The CDR3 runs 12 residues. Germline lookup yields CDR1 DFQATT and CDR2 SNEGSKA (reference sequence). CDR3 amino acids: CSASGAYDEQFF. CDR3 nucleotides: TGCAGTGCTAGCGGGGCCTACGATGAGCAGTTCTTC.

The chain combines TRBV4-3 with TRBJ2-7; the D gene is possibly TRBD2 (6 bases). Germline values: CDR1 LGHNA, CDR2 YSLEER. The CDR3 is 14 residues long. V was pared by 4 bases and J by 3 bases, with 13 bases between. CDR3: CASSLTWEDYEQYF. The CDR3 DNA follows: TGCGCCAGCAGCCTGACGTGGGAGGACTACGAGCAGTACTTC.

The V and J genes are TRBV12-3 or TRBV12-4 and TRBJ2-2, with 9 positions matching TRBD2. The V and J ends lost 11 bases and 5 bases, in that order; junction bases with no gene match: 24. The CDR3 length is 19 residues. The CDR3 sequence is CAFSLVNLRLAAITGELFF. The CDR3 DNA reads TGTGCCTTCAGTTTAGTGAATTTGAGACTAGCGGCAATAACCGGGGAGCTGTTTTTT.

The table lists this clonotype with many counts. The chain is built from TRBV5-1 and TRBJ2-3; perhaps TRBD1 as D (6 bases). CDR3 length equals 14 residues. Germline loops: CDR1 SGHRS, CDR2 YFSETQ. V lost 0 bases, J lost 1 base, and 6 bases lay in between. CDR3 nucleotides: TGCGCCAGCAGCTTGGACAGGGGCACAGATACGCAGTATTTT. Its translation: CASSLDRGTDTQYF.

This clonotype was observed at least ten times. This chain uses TRBV11-2 with TRBJ2-5, with unresolved D. Trimming pared 5 bases from V and 5 bases from J, leaving 12 bases between. The CDR3 runs 13 residues. Germline loops: CDR1 SGHAT, CDR2 FQNNGV. The CDR3 DNA is TGTGCCAGCAGCCCGGACCATCGCGAGACCCAGTACTTC. Translated: CASSPDHRETQYF.

This clonotype was counted many times. The V call is TRBV12-3 or TRBV12-4, the J call TRBJ1-2; D unresolved. V lost 4 bases, J lost 1 base, and 10 bases lay in between. This CDR3 has 14 residues. The CDR3: CASSSETVNYGYTF. DNA for the CDR3: TGTGCCAGCAGTTCGGAGACTGTTAACTATGGCTACACCTTC.

On this clonotype itself: A clone one base away is much larger, so this may be a read error. The chain employs TRBV29-1 and TRBJ1-3, with D perhaps matching TRBD1 (6 bases). This CDR3 comprises 12 residues. Germline-derived CDR1 and CDR2 are SQVTM and ANQGSEA. This CDR3 reads CSTRDIGNTTYF. The CDR3 nucleotides are TGCAGCACCAGGGACATTGGAAACACCACATATTTT.

This clonotype was counted at least ten times. The V call is TRBV12-3 or TRBV12-4, the J call TRBJ1-5; TRBD1 might be the D (5 bases). This CDR3 is built from 15 residues. Between the trimmed V and J ends, which lost 5 bases and 0 bases, there was a span of 11 bases. The CDR3 nucleotides read TGTGCCAGCAGTCCATTGGGGGGTAGCAATCAGCCCCAGCATTTT. Translation: CASSPLGGSNQPQHF.

This clonotype was picked up a small number of times. The chain employs TRBV4-3 and TRBJ2-7, with 7 bases fitting TRBD1. This CDR3 spans 15 amino acids. Germline V gene sequence: CDR1 LGHNA, CDR2 YSLEER. The V segment lost 1 base and the J segment 3 bases; nucleotides outside the gene matches: 6. CDR3 nucleotides: TGCGCCAGCAGCCAAGCCGTAGGGGGCGACTACGAGCAGTACTTC. Translated: CASSQAVGGDYEQYF.

This clonotype was seen a handful of times. The rearrangement joins TRBV6-1 to TRBJ1-6; possibly TRBD1 for D (5 bases). CDR1 and CDR2 from the germline V gene are MNHNS and SASEGT. Trimming left V 8 bases short and J 7 bases short, with 12 bases between. The CDR3 is 13 amino acids. The CDR3 here is CASQLGGNSPLHF. CDR3 nucleotides: TGTGCCAGCCAACTTGGGGGGAATTCACCCCTCCACTTT.

This clonotype was detected a few times. The rearrangement joins TRBV5-1 to TRBJ2-3; possible D gene TRBD1, 6 bases. V lost 0 bases to trimming and J lost 6 bases, with 14 bases between them. This CDR3 spans 15 amino acids. Germline values: CDR1 SGHRS, CDR2 YFSETQ. The CDR3 region has the DNA TGCGCCAGCAGCTTGGAAGGACTGAGGGGGGATACGCAGTATTTT. Protein: CASSLEGLRGDTQYF. The full variable domain, with the rest looked up from reference TRBV5-1 and TRBJ2-3, is KAGVTQTPRYLIKTRGQQVTLSCSPISGHRSVSWYQQTPGQGLQFLFEYFSETQRNKGNFPGRFSGRQFSNSRSEMNVSTLELGDSALYLCASSLEGLRGDTQYFGPGTRLTVL.

This clonotype was seen ten or more times. V and J are TRBV5-1 and TRBJ1-1; tentative D call: TRBD1 (5 bases). V was cut by 0 bases and J by 1 base, with 10 bases left in between. The CDR3 covers 15 residues. CDR1 is SGHRS, CDR2 YFSETQ, per germline. The CDR3 bases are TGCGCCAGCAGCTTGGAAGGGGTGGGGAACACTGAAGCTTTCTTT. Translation gives CASSLEGVGNTEAFF. Full variable domain (rest looked up from reference TRBV5-1 and TRBJ1-1): KAGVTQTPRYLIKTRGQQVTLSCSPISGHRSVSWYQQTPGQGLQFLFEYFSETQRNKGNFPGRFSGRQFSNSRSEMNVSTLELGDSALYLCASSLEGVGNTEAFFGQGTRLTVV.

This rearrangement joins TRBV5-1 to TRBJ2-5; TRBD2 aligns across 7 bases. CDR3 length equals 14 residues. Germline CDR1 and CDR2: SGHRS and YFSETQ. Trimming removed 0 bases from V and 4 bases from J; junction bases left unmatched: 3. CDR3 sequence reads: CASSLAGGTETQYF. CDR3 DNA: TGCGCCAGCAGCTTGGCCGGGGGGACAGAGACCCAGTACTTC.

This clonotype was seen repeatedly, ten times or more. The chain combines TRBV12-3 or TRBV12-4 with TRBJ2-7; 8 bases match TRBD2. This CDR3 is 15 amino acids long. After removal of 5 bases from V and 3 bases from J, the junction contained 9 bases not matched to a gene. The CDR3 DNA reads TGTGCCAGCAGTCCCTCAGGGACTAGTTTCTACGAGCAGTACTTC. It translates to CASSPSGTSFYEQYF.